A few counts support the clone carrying this TCR beta chain. Its antigen is not identified. The data belong to a study of Ad26.COV2.S vaccination and SARS-CoV-2 variants. From germline, CDR1 is SEHNR and CDR2 FQNEAQ (reference sequence). J gave up 11 bases and V 5 bases, and 10 bases lay outside the gene matches. The CDR3 extends over 13 amino acids. Sample treatment: some 19 received Ad26.COV2.S at low or high dose, single or two shots; roughly five received placebo; per-sample allocation not given. The samples were gathered on day 63 after the first injection of vaccine or placebo. General observations from the study: Following vaccination, spike-specific CD8+ and CD4+ T cell responses reportedly exhibited substantial breadth. Placebo recipients trailed vaccine recipients in spike-specific TCR breadth.

The data were produced by immunoSEQ multiplex PCR, yet TCRdb's version contains in-frame clones alone and is incomplete. The sample yields hundreds of thousands of clones, roughly 89% seen once. V is TRBV7-9 and J is TRBJ1-1; 8 nucleotides align to TRBD1. The source material was peripheral blood, sampled in a trial of Ad26.COV2.S vaccine versus placebo. This clonotype was obtained from a person aged 18-60 years who received the Ad26.COV2.S COVID-19 vaccine or a placebo. CDR3 nucleotide sequence: TGTGCCAGCAGCCCACAGGGGGAGGGTGAGGCTTTCTTT. Translating it yields CASSPQGEGEAFF.